This TCR beta chain was observed in a study of blood T cell repertoires in COVID-19. Across the whole study: The United States, Italy and Spain supplied acute and convalescent COVID-19 samples. PBMCs, B-cell-depleted T cells, or T cells provided the cDNA or gDNA that made up the material.

The CDR3 covers 14 residues. V trimming: 2 bases; J trimming: 4 bases; junction bases outside the gene matches: 2. Germline assignment: CDR1 SGHDN and CDR2 FVKESK. Source study methods: From reference gene primer amplification, estimates of nucleated cell counts were derived. Clones were read by immunoSEQ multiplex PCR, and TCRdb kept only the in-frame ones, dropping some. For V, J and clone size, that table is used; D and trimming come from the DNA. The sample shows 150,000 to 200,000 clones, under 90% of them seen only once. Recovery meant two consecutive negative NP/OP PCR tests, professional clearance, or resolved symptoms.

The sequencing sample was made of PBMCs or T cells enriched from blood (not recorded which). The V and J genes are TRBV14 and TRBJ2-7; TRBD2 agrees at 10 bases. The TCR originated in a man in his fifties who had recovered from COVID-19. CDR3 coding DNA: TGTGCCAGCAGCCAATTTAGCGGGGGGTACGAGCAGTACTTC. Translation: CASSQFSGGYEQYF.